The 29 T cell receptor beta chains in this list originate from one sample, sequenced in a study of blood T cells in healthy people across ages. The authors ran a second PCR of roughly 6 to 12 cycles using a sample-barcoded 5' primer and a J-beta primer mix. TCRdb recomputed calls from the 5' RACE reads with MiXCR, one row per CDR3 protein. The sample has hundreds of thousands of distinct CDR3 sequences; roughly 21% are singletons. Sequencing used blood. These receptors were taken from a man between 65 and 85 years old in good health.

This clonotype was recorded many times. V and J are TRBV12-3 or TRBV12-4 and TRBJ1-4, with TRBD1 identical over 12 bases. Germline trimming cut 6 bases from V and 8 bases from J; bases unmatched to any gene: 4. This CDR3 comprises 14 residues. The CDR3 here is CASSGDRGREKLFF. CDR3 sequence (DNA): TGTGCCAGCAGCGGGGACAGGGGGCGAGAAAAACTGTTTTTT.

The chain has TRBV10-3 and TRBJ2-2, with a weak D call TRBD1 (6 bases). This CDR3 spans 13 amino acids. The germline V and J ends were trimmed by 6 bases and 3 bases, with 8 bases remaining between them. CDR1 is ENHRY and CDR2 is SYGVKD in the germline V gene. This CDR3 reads CAIRGADTGELFF. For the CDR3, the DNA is TGTGCCATCAGGGGGGCGGACACCGGGGAGCTGTTTTTT.

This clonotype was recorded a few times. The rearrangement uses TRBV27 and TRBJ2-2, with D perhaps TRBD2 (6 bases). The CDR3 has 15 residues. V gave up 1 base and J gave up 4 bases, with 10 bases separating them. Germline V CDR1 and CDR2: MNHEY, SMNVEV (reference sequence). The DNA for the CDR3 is TGTGCCAGCAGTTTATTGGGACTGACCACCGGGGAGCTGTTTTTT. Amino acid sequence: CASSLLGLTTGELFF.

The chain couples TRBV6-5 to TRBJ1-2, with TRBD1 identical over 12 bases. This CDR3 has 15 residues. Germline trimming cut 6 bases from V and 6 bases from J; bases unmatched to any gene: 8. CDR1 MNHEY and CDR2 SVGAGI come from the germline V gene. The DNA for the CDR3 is TGTGCCAGCAGGGACCCGGGACAGGGGGCAAATGGCTACACCTTC. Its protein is CASRDPGQGANGYTF.

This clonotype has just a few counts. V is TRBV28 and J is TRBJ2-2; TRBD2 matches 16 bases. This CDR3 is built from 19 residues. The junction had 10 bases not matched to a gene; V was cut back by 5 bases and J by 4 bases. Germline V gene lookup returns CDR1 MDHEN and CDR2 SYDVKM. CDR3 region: CASSTGGLAGGSSTGELFF. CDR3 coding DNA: TGTGCCAGCAGTACGGGGGGACTAGCGGGAGGGTCGAGCACCGGGGAGCTGTTTTTT.

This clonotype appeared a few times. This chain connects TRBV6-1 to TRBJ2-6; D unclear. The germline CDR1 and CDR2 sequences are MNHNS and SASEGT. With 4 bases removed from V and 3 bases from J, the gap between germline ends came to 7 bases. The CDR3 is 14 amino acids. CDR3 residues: CASSVVGGANVLTF. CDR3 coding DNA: TGTGCCAGCAGTGTAGTGGGTGGGGCCAACGTCCTGACTTTC.

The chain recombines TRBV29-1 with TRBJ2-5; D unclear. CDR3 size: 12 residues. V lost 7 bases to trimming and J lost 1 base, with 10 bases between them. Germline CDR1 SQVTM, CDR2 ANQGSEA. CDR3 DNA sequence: TGCAGCGGCGTGCGAGGCCAAGAGACCCAGTACTTC. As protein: CSGVRGQETQYF.

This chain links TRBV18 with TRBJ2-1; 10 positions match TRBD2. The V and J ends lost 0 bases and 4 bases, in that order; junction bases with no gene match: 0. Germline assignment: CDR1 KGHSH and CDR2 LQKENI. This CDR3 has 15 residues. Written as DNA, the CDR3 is TGTGCCAGCTCACCACCAGCGGGAGGGTACAATGAGCAGTTCTTC. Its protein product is CASSPPAGGYNEQFF.

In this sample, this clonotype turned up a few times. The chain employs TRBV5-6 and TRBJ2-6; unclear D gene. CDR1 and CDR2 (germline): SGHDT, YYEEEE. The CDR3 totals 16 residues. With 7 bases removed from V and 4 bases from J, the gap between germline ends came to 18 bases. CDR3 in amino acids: CASRGRLVRGANVLTF. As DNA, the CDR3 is TGTGCCAGCCGCGGTAGGTTGGTAAGAGGGGCCAACGTCCTGACTTTC.

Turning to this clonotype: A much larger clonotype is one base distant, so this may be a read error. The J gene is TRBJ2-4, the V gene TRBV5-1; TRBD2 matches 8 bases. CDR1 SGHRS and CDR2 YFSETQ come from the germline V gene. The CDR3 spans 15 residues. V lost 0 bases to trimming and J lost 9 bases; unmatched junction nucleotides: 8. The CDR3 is CASSLESCGRIIQYF. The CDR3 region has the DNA TGCGCCAGCAGCTTGGAGAGTTGCGGGAGGATCATTCAGTACTTC.

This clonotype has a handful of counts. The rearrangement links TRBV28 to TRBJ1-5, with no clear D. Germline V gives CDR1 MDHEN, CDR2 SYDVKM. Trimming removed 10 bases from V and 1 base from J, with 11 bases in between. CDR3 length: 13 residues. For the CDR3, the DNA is TGTGCCACCCGAGCTGGGAGCAATCAGCCCCAGCATTTT. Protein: CATRAGSNQPQHF.

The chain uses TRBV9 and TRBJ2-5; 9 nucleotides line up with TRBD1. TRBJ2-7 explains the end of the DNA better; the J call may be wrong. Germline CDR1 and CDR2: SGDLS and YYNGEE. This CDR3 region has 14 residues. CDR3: CASSVAGQGYEQYF. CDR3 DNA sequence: TGTGCCAGCAGCGTAGCGGGACAGGGCTACGAGCAGTACTTC.

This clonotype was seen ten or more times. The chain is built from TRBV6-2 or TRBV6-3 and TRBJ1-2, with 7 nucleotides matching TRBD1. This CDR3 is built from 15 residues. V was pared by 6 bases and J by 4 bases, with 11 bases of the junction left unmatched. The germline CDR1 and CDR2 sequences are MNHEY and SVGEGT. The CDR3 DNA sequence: TGTGCCAGCAGATCGGGACAGCCGGTCATCTATGGCTACACCTTC. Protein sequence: CASRSGQPVIYGYTF.

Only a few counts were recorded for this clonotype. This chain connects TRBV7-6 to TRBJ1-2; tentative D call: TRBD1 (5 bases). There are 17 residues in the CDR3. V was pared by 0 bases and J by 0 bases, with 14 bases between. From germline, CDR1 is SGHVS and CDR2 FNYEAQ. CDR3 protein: CASSLAQFGAPNYGYTF. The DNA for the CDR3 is TGTGCCAGCAGCTTAGCGCAGTTCGGGGCTCCTAACTATGGCTACACCTTC.

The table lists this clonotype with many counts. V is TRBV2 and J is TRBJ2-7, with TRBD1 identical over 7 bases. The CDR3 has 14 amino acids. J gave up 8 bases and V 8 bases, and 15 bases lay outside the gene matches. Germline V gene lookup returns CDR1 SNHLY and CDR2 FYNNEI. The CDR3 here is CASRLSGQDLKQYF. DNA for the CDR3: TGTGCCAGCCGGCTCTCTGGACAGGACCTCAAGCAGTACTTC.

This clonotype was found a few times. As DNA, the CDR3 is TGTGCCAGCAGCCTGAGTAGCGGGATGTCACGTGAGCAGTTCTTC. Protein product: CASSLSSGMSREQFF. The chain combines TRBV25-1 with TRBJ2-1; 8 positions match TRBD2. Trimming at V came to 6 bases and at J to 9 bases, leaving 13 bases not matched to a gene. The CDR3 covers 15 residues. Germline values: CDR1 MGHDK, CDR2 SYGVNS.

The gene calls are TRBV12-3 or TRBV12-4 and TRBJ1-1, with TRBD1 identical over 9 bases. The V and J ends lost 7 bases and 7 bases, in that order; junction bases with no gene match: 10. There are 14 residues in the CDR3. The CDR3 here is CASTQQGARIEAFF. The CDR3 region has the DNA TGTGCCAGCACCCAACAGGGGGCGCGGATTGAAGCTTTCTTT.

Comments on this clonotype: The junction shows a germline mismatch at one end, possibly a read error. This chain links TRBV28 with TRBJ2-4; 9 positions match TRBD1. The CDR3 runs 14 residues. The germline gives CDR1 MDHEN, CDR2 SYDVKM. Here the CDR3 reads CAGSRQGVRNIQYF. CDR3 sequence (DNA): TGTGCCGGCAGTAGACAGGGGGTAAGGAACATTCAGTACTTC.

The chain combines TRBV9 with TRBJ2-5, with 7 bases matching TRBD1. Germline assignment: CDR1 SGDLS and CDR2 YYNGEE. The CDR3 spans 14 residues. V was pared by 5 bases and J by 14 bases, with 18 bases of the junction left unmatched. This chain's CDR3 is CASRVQGNSYKQYF. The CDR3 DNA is TGTGCCAGCAGAGTACAGGGGAACTCCTACAAGCAATACTTC.

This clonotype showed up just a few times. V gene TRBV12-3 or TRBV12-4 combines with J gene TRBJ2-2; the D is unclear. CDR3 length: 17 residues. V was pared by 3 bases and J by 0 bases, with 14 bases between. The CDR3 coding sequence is TGTGCCAGCAGTTTTGTACCTGGCACACCGAACACCGGGGAGCTGTTTTTT. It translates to CASSFVPGTPNTGELFF.

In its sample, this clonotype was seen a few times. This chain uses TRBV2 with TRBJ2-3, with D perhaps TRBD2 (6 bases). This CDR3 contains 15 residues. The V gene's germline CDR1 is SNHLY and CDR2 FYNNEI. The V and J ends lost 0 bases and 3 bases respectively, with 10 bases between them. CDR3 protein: CASSEAATRTDTQYF. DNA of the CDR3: TGTGCCAGCAGTGAAGCGGCGACTAGAACAGATACGCAGTATTTT.

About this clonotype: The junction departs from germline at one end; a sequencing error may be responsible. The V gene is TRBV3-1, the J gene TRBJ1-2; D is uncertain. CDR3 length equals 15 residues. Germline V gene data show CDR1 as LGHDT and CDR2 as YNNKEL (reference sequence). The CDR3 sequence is CASGQPFRGMYGYTF. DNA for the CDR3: TGTGCCAGCGGCCAACCGTTCCGGGGAATGTATGGCTACACCTTC.

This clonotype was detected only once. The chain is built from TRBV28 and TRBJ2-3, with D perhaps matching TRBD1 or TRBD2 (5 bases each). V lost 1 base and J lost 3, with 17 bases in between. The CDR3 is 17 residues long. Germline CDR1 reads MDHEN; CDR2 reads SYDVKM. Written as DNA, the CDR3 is TGTGCCAGCAGTTTATTCCCGGGGCAGGGAAAGACAGATACGCAGTATTTT. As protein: CASSLFPGQGKTDTQYF.

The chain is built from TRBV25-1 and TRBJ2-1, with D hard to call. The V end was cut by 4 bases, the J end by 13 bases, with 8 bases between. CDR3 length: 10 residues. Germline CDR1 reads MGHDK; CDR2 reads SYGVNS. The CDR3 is CASSGGKQFF. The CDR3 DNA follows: TGTGCCAGCAGTGGTGGGAAACAGTTCTTC.

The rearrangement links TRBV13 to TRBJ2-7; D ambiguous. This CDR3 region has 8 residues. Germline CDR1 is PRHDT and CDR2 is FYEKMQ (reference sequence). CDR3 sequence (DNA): TGTGCCAGCAGCTTCGTGGCGGTC. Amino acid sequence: CASSFVAV.

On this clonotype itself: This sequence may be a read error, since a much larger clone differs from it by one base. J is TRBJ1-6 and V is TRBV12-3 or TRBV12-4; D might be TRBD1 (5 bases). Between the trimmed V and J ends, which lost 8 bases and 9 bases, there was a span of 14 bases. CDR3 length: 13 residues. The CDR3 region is CASGGGEGSPLHF. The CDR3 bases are TGTGCCAGCGGTGGGGGGGAGGGTTCACCCCTCCACTTT.

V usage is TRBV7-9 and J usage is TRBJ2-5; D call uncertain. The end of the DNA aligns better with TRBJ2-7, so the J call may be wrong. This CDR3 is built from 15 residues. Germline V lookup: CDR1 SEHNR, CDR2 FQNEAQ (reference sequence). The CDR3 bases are TGTGCCAGCAGCTTAGCGTTATCGCAATCCTACGAGCAGTACTTC. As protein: CASSLALSQSYEQYF.

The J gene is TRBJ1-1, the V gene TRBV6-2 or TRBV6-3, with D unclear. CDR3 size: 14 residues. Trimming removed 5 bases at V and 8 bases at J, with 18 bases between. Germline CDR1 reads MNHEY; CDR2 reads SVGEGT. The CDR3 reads CASSPGPNYKEAFF. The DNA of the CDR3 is TGTGCCAGCAGTCCCGGGCCGAACTATAAAGAAGCTTTCTTT.

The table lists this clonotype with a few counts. CDR3 in amino acids: CASSSMAGTEAFF. CDR3 DNA: TGTGCCAGCAGCTCGATGGCGGGTACTGAAGCTTTCTTT. This chain connects TRBV6-5 to TRBJ1-1; D gene ambiguous. V lost 6 bases to trimming and J lost 5 bases, with 13 bases between them. This CDR3 has 13 residues. Germline values: CDR1 MNHEY, CDR2 SVGAGI.